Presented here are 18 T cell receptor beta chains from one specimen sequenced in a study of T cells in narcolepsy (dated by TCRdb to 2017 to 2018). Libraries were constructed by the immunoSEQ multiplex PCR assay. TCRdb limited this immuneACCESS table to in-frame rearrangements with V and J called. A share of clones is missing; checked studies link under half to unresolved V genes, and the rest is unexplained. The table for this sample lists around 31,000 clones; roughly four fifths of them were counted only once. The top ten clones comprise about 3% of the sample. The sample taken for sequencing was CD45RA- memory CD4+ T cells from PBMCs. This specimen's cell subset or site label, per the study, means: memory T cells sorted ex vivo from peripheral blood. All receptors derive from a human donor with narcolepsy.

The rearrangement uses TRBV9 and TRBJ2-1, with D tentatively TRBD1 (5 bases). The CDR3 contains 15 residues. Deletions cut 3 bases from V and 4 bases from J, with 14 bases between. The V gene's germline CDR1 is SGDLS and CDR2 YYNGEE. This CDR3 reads CASSEGVSLYNEQFF. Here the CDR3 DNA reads TGTGCCAGCAGCGAAGGGGTCAGTTTGTACAATGAGCAGTTCTTC. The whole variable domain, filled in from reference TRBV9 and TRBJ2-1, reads DSGVTQTPKHLITATGQRVTLRCSPRSGDLSVYWYQQSLDQGLQFLIQYYNGEERAKGNILERFSAQQFPDLHSELNLSSLELGDSALYFCASSEGVSLYNEQFFGPGTRLTVL.

The DNA of the CDR3 is TGCGCCAGCAGAACTGGGCAGGGGTTCGAGCAGCCCCAGCATTTT. It specifies CASRTGQGFEQPQHF. This chain uses TRBV10-2 with TRBJ1-5, with D perhaps matching TRBD1 (6 bases). The CDR3 is 15 residues long. V lost 6 bases to trimming and J lost 7 bases, with 19 bases between them. Germline V gives CDR1 WSHSY, CDR2 SAAADI.

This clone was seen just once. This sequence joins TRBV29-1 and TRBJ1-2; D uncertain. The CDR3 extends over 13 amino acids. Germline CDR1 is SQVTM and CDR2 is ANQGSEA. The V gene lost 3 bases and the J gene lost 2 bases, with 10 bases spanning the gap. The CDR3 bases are TGCAGCGTTGAGGAGGGCCCCAACTATGGCTACACCTTC. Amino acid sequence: CSVEEGPNYGYTF. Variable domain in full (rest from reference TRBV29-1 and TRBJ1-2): SAVISQKPSRDICQRGTSLTIQCQVDSQVTMMFWYRQQPGQSLTLIATANQGSEATYESGFVIDKFPISRPNLTFSTLTVSNMSPEDSSIYLCSVEEGPNYGYTFGSGTRLTVV.

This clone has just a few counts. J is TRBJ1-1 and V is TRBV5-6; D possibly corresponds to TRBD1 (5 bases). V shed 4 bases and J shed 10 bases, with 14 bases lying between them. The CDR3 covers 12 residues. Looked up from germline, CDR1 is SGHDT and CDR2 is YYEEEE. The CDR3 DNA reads TGTGCCAGCAGCGGCCGGGATCAGGGAGCTTTCTTT. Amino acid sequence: CASSGRDQGAFF. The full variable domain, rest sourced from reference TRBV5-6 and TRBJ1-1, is DAGVTQSPTHLIKTRGQQVTLRCSPKSGHDTVSWYQQALGQGPQFIFQYYEEEERQRGNFPDRFSGHQFPNYSSELNVNALLLGDSALYLCASSGRDQGAFFGQGTRLTVV.

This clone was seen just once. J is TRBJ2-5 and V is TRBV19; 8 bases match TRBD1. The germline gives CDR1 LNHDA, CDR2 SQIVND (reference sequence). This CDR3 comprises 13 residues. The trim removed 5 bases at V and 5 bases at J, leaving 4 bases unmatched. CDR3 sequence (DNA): TGTGCCAGTAGTGAGACAGGGGTCGAGACCCAGTACTTC. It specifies CASSETGVETQYF.

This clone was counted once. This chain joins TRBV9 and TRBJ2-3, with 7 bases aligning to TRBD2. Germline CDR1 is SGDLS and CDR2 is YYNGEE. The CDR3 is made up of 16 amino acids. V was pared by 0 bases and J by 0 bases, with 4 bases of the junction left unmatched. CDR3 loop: CASSVAGRGSTDTQYF. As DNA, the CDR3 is TGTGCCAGCAGCGTAGCGGGGCGGGGGAGCACAGATACGCAGTATTTT.

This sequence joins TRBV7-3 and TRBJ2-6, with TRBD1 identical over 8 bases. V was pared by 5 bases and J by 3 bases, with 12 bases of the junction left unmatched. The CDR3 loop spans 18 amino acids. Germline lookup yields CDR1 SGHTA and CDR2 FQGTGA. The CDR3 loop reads CASSRPDRDLLGANVLTF. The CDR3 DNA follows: TGTGCCAGCAGCAGACCGGACAGGGACCTCCTTGGGGCCAACGTCCTGACTTTC.

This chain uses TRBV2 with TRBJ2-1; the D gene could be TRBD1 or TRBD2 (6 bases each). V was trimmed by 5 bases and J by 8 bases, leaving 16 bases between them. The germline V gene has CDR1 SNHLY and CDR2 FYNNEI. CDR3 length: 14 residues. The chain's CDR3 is CASSSTGASDEQFF. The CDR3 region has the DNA TGTGCCAGCAGTAGTACGGGGGCTAGCGATGAGCAGTTCTTC.

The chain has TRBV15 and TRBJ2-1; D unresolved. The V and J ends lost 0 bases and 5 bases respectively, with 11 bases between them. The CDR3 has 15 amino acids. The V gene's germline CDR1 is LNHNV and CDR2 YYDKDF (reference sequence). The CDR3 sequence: CATSREGGRDNEQFF. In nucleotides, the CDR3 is TGTGCCACCAGCAGAGAAGGCGGTCGGGACAATGAGCAGTTCTTC. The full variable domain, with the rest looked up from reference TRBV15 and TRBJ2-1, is DAMVIQNPRYQVTQFGKPVTLSCSQTLNHNVMYWYQQKSSQAPKLLFHYYDKDFNNEADTPDNFQSRRPNTSFCFLDIRSPGLGDTAMYLCATSREGGRDNEQFFGPGTRLTVL.

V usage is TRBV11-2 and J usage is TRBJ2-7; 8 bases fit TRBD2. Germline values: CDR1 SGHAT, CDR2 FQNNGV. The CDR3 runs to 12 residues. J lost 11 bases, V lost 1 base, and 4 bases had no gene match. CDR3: CASSLGLANKYF. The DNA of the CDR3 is TGTGCCAGCAGCTTAGGACTAGCGAATAAGTACTTC. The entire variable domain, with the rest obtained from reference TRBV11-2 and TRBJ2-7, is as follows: EAGVAQSPRYKIIEKRQSVAFWCNPISGHATLYWYQQILGQGPKLLIQFQNNGVVDDSQLPKDRFSAERLKGVDSTLKIQPAKLEDSAVYLCASSLGLANKYFGPGTRLTVT.

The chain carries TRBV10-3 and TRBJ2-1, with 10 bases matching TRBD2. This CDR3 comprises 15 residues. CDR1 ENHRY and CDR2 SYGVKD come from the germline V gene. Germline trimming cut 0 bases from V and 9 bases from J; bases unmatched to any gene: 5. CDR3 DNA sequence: TGTGCCATCAGTGAGTCGGTAGCGGGGGGTGGTGAGCAGTTCTTC. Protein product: CAISESVAGGGEQFF.

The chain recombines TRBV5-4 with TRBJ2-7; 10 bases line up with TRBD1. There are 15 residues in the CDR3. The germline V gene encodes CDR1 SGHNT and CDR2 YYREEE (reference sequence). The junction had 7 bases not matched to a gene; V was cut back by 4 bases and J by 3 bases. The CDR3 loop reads CASSQDRGLNYEQYF. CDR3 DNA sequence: TGTGCCAGCAGCCAAGACAGGGGGCTGAACTACGAGCAGTACTTC.

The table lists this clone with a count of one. CDR3 amino acids: CASSLDLGLWNEQFF. As DNA, the CDR3 is TGTGCCAGCAGCTTAGACTTGGGCCTCTGGAATGAGCAGTTCTTC. The chain uses TRBV7-6 and TRBJ2-1; D gene unclear. Germline V gene sequence: CDR1 SGHVS, CDR2 FNYEAQ. The CDR3 has 15 amino acids. V lost 1 base and J 7 bases, leaving 14 bases between the germline ends.

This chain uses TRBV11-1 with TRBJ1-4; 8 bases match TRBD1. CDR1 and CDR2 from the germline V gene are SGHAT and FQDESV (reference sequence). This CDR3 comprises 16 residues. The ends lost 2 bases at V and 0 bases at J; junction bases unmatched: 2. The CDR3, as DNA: TGTGCCAGCAGCTTATCGACAGGGGCAACTAATGAAAAACTGTTTTTT. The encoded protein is CASSLSTGATNEKLFF. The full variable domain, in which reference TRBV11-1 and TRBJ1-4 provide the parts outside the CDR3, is EAEVAQSPRYKITEKSQAVAFWCDPISGHATLYWYRQILGQGPELLVQFQDESVVDDSQLPKDRFSAERLKGVDSTLKIQPAELGDSAMYLCASSLSTGATNEKLFFGSGTQLSVL.

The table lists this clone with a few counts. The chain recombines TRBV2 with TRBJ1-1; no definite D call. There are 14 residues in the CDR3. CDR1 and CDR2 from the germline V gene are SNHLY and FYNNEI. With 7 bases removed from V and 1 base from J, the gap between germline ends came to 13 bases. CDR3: CASNQATSNTEAFF. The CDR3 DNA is TGTGCCAGCAATCAGGCGACCTCGAACACTGAAGCTTTCTTT.

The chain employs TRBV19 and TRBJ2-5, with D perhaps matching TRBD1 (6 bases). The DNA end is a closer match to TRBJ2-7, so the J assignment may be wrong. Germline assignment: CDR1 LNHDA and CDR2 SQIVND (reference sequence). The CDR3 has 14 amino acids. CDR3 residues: CASSIRGDSYEQYF. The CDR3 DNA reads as TGTGCCAGTAGTATCAGGGGCGACTCCTACGAGCAGTACTTC.

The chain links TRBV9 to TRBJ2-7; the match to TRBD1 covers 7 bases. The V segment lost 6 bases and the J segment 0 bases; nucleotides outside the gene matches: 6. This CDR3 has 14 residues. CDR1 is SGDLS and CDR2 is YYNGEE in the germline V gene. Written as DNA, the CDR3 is TGTGCCAGCAACCGGGACAGCAGCTCCTACGAGCAGTACTTC. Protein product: CASNRDSSSYEQYF.

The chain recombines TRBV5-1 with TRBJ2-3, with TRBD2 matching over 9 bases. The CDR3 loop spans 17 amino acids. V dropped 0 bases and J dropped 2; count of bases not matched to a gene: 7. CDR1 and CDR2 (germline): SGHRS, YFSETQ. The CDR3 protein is CASSLGFSGGPTDTQYF. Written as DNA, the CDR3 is TGCGCCAGCAGCTTGGGGTTTAGCGGGGGCCCCACAGATACGCAGTATTTT.